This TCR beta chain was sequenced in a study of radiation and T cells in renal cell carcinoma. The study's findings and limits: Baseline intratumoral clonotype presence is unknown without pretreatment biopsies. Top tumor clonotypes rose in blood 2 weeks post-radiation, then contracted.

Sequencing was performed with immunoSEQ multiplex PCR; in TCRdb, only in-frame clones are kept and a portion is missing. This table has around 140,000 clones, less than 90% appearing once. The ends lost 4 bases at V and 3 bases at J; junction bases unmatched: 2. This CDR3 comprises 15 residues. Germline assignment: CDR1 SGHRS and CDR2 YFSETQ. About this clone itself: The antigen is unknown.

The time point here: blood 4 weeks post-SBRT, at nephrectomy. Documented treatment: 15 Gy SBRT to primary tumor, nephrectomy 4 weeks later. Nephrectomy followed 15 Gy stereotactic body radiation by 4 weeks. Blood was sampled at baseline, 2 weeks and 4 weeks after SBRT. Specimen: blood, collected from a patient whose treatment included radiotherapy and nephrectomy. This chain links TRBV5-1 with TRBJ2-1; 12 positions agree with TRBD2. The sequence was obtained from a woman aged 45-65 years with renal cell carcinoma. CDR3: CASSLLAGGYNEQFF. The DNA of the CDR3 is TGCGCCAGCAGCCTACTAGCGGGAGGCTACAATGAGCAGTTCTTC.